A selection of T cell receptor beta chains follows, all from one sample in a study of post-analysis software for immune sequencing data. TCRdb independently ran MiXCR on the PCR reads; one entry per CDR3 protein. This sample carries about half a million distinct CDR3 sequences, under 55% of them seen once, and the ten largest clones take 9% to 13%. The sample consisted of blood. The origin of the receptors is a girl between 5 and 17 years old with multiple sclerosis. Both conserved end residues are part of each CDR3. The D gene is left open where the match is weak. Where a row states a size, it is once, few, many or the class of an expanded clone; other rows omit it.

CASRPTGARGYTF	TGTGCCAGCAGACCTACAGGGGCGCGCGGCTACACCTTC	TRBD1	TRBJ1-2	TRBV12-3/TRBV12-4	few
CASSDGLGQYF	TGTGCCAGCAGTGACGGACTGGGGCAGTACTTC	NA	TRBJ2-5	TRBV6-5	NA
CSARSDREPYEQYF	TGCAGTGCTAGGAGCGACAGGGAGCCCTACGAGCAGTACTTC	TRBD1	TRBJ2-7	TRBV20-1	NA
CASSPRDRGTETQYF	TGTGCCAGCAGTCCACGGGACAGGGGGACGGAGACCCAGTACTTC	TRBD1	TRBJ2-5	TRBV12-3/TRBV12-4	NA
CASSQDILAGRYNEQFF	TGTGCCAGCAGCCAAGATATTTTAGCGGGCCGATACAATGAGCAGTTCTTC	TRBD2	TRBJ2-1	TRBV3-1	NA
CASSLNLDIYEQYF	TGTGCCAGCAGTTTAAATCTGGACATATACGAGCAGTACTTC	NA	TRBJ2-7	TRBV12-3/TRBV12-4	NA
CASSPQGVLSYEQYF	TGTGCCAGCAGCCCACAGGGTGTACTCTCCTACGAGCAGTACTTC	NA	TRBJ2-7	TRBV13	few
CSASGGSEQYF	TGCAGTGCTAGTGGCGGGAGCGAGCAGTACTTC	TRBD2	TRBJ2-7	TRBV20-1	NA
CASSSSRVTDTQYF	TGTGCCAGCAGTTCTTCCAGGGTGACAGATACGCAGTATTTT	NA	TRBJ2-3	TRBV6-5	few
CASLTAQSSYEQYF	TGTGCCAGTTTAACAGCGCAGAGCTCCTACGAGCAGTACTTC	NA	TRBJ2-7	TRBV3-1	few
CASSLPRDRGRAFF	TGTGCCAGCAGTTTGCCCCGGGACAGGGGGCGAGCTTTCTTT	TRBD1	TRBJ1-1	TRBV12-3/TRBV12-4	NA
CASSLGTSGFYNEQFF	TGCGCCAGCAGCTTGGGAACTAGCGGGTTTTACAATGAGCAGTTCTTC	TRBD2	TRBJ2-1	TRBV5-1	NA
CASSQGSLLVGEEQFF	TGCGCCAGCAGCCAAGGTAGTTTACTAGTGGGGGAAGAGCAGTTCTTC	NA	TRBJ2-1	TRBV4-1	NA
CASSLVGAETQYF	TGTGCCAGCAGCTTAGTTGGGGCAGAGACCCAGTACTTC	NA	TRBJ2-5	TRBV11-2	NA
CASSLGQIAYEQYF	TGCGCCAGCAGCTTGGGACAGATAGCCTACGAGCAGTACTTC	NA	TRBJ2-7	TRBV5-1	NA
CASTPTGLAHEQYF	TGCGCCAGCACACCAACGGGACTAGCACACGAGCAGTACTTC	TRBD2	TRBJ2-7	TRBV5-1	NA
CASSSQDRNYTF	TGTGCCAGCAGCTCTCAGGACAGGAACTACACTTTC	TRBD1	TRBJ1-2	TRBV7-8	few
CSVAPDLNSYEQYF	TGCAGCGTTGCGCCAGACCTCAACTCCTACGAGCAGTACTTC	NA	TRBJ2-7	TRBV29-1	NA
CASSATGQGPNQPQHF	TGTGCCAGCAGCGCCACCGGACAGGGCCCCAATCAGCCCCAGCATTTT	TRBD1	TRBJ1-5	TRBV9	few
CASTTLGWRDYEQYF	TGTGCCAGCACCACTTTGGGTTGGCGGGACTACGAGCAGTACTTC	NA	TRBJ2-7	TRBV28	few
CASGVGASSYNEQFF	TGTGCCAGCGGGGTGGGGGCGAGCTCCTACAATGAGCAGTTCTTC	NA	TRBJ2-1	TRBV27	NA
CASSLGQIPLEQYF	TGTGCCAGCAGTTTAGGACAGATCCCGCTTGAGCAGTACTTC	NA	TRBJ2-7	TRBV12-3/TRBV12-4	few
CASSLALLGQLTEAFF	TGCGCCAGCAGCTTGGCCCTGCTCGGACAGTTAACTGAAGCTTTCTTT	NA	TRBJ1-1	TRBV5-1	NA
CASSGRSSYNEQFF	TGTGCCTCTAGCGGGAGAAGCTCCTACAATGAGCAGTTCTTC	TRBD2	TRBJ2-1	TRBV10-3	few
CSARADTSFEQYF	TGCAGTGCTAGAGCCGATACTAGTTTTGAGCAGTACTTC	NA	TRBJ2-7	TRBV20-1	NA
CASSTPVNQYF	TGTGCCAGCAGTACCCCTGTGAACCAGTACTTC	NA	TRBJ2-5	TRBV6-6	NA
CAGSGGLREGTDTQYF	TGTGCCGGCTCAGGGGGTCTAAGAGAAGGCACAGATACGCAGTATTTT	TRBD1	TRBJ2-3	TRBV4-2	NA
CASSLQAGADTQYF	TGTGCCAGCAGCTTACAAGCGGGAGCAGATACGCAGTATTTT	TRBD2	TRBJ2-3	TRBV5-8	NA
CASSPPGANEQYF	TGTGCCAGCAGCCCCCCTGGAGCCAACGAGCAGTACTTC	NA	TRBJ2-7	TRBV2	NA
CASSLAPDRESSYEHYF	TGTGCCAGCAGCTTAGCGCCAGACCGGGAGTCCTCCTACGAGCACTACTTC	NA	TRBJ2-7	TRBV7-8	NA
CASSQDTLAGGFEETQYF	TGTGCCAGCAGCCAAGATACCCTAGCGGGAGGCTTTGAAGAGACCCAGTACTTC	TRBD2	TRBJ2-5	TRBV4-2	NA
CASSFTDTEAFF	TGTGCCAGCAGCTTTACGGACACTGAAGCTTTCTTT	NA	TRBJ1-1	TRBV7-8	NA
CASGPGQGSYTF	TGCGCCAGCGGCCCGGGACAGGGTAGCTACACCTTC	TRBD1	TRBJ1-2	TRBV5-1	NA
CASKWTEIQETQYF	TGTGCCAGCAAATGGACAGAGATACAAGAGACCCAGTACTTC	NA	TRBJ2-5	TRBV12-3/TRBV12-4	NA